One sample yielded the 29 T cell receptor beta chains listed below, sequenced in a study of blood T cell repertoires in COVID-19. This table comes from immunoSEQ multiplex PCR, and its TCRdb copy is limited to in-frame clones, with some not included. The repertoire holds 40,000 to 50,000 clones, with about 86% as singletons. Specimen: PBMCs or T cells enriched from blood (not recorded which). All receptors come from a woman aged 45-59 years who had recovered from COVID-19.

This clone was seen just once. The gene calls are TRBV28 and TRBJ1-4; possible D gene TRBD1, 6 bases. With 3 bases removed from V and 13 bases from J, the gap between germline ends came to 12 bases. The CDR3 is 12 amino acids. Germline-derived CDR1 and CDR2 are MDHEN and SYDVKM. The CDR3 spells CASSLLTGRLFF. In DNA form, the CDR3 reads TGTGCCAGCAGTTTGCTTACAGGGAGACTGTTTTTT.

The CDR3 protein is CASSLGQGYGYTF. The CDR3 DNA reads as TGTGCCAGCAGTTTGGGACAGGGTTATGGCTACACCTTC. The V call is TRBV27, the J call TRBJ1-2; the match to TRBD1 covers 9 bases. Germline trimming cut 3 bases from V and 5 bases from J; bases unmatched to any gene: 1. Germline CDR1 MNHEY, CDR2 SMNVEV (reference sequence). CDR3 size: 13 residues.

The V gene is TRBV27, the J gene TRBJ2-7; 8 positions match TRBD1. This CDR3 is 16 amino acids long. Trimming at V came to 5 bases and at J to 0 bases, leaving 9 bases not matched to a gene. The germline V gene encodes CDR1 MNHEY and CDR2 SMNVEV (reference sequence). The CDR3 DNA sequence: TGTGCCAGCAGTCCAGGGACAGGAAAGAGCTCCTACGAGCAGTACTTC. The encoded protein is CASSPGTGKSSYEQYF.

This chain joins TRBV5-4 and TRBJ1-3; D is ambiguous. There are 16 residues in the CDR3. Germline V gene data show CDR1 as SGHNT and CDR2 as YYREEE (reference sequence). V dropped 2 bases and J dropped 2 bases, with 14 bases sitting between them. CDR3 in amino acids: CASSLHGGETGNTIYF. The CDR3 DNA is TGTGCCAGCAGCTTACACGGCGGGGAGACTGGAAACACCATATATTTT.

This clone showed up just once. The V call is TRBV11-1, the J call TRBJ2-1, with 8 positions matching TRBD1. Per the germline V gene, CDR1 is SGHAT and CDR2 is FQDESV (reference sequence). The V segment lost 1 base and the J segment 7 bases; nucleotides outside the gene matches: 6. This CDR3 is built from 15 residues. This CDR3 reads CASSLGTGRLNEQFF. The CDR3 coding sequence is TGTGCCAGCAGCTTAGGGACAGGGAGGTTAAATGAGCAGTTCTTC.

The rearrangement links TRBV19 to TRBJ1-4; D is perhaps TRBD1 (5 bases). Between the trimmed V and J ends, which lost 4 bases and 7 bases, there was a span of 13 bases. Germline V gene lookup returns CDR1 LNHDA and CDR2 SQIVND (reference sequence). CDR3 length: 14 residues. The CDR3 DNA follows: TGTGCCAGTAGTACCAGGGAAAAGGGTGAAAAACTGTTTTTT. Translation gives CASSTREKGEKLFF.

CDR3: CASSLTRGTGFSGANVLTF. CDR3 sequence (DNA): TGCGCCAGCAGCTTGACTCGAGGGACAGGGTTTTCTGGGGCCAACGTCCTGACTTTC. The chain employs TRBV5-1 and TRBJ2-6; 9 bases are shared with TRBD1. The CDR3 totals 19 residues. CDR1 is SGHRS, CDR2 YFSETQ, per germline. V was clipped by 1 base and J by 1 base; unmatched bases: 9.

The chain uses TRBV28 and TRBJ2-3; 8 positions match TRBD2. The CDR3 is made up of 15 amino acids. The germline gives CDR1 MDHEN, CDR2 SYDVKM. V was pared by 3 bases and J by 2 bases, with 4 bases of the junction left unmatched. The CDR3 DNA follows: TGTGCCAGCAGTTTGGCGGGAGGCCACACAGATACGCAGTATTTT. Its protein is CASSLAGGHTDTQYF.

This rearrangement joins TRBV6-5 to TRBJ2-3; D might be TRBD2 (5 bases). Germline loops: CDR1 MNHEY, CDR2 SVGAGI. The CDR3 is made up of 15 amino acids. With 6 bases removed from V and 5 bases from J, the gap between germline ends came to 18 bases. The CDR3 region has the DNA TGTGCCAGCAGCCCCCCAAGGACTGGGCTAGATACGCAGTATTTT. Translating gives CASSPPRTGLDTQYF.

The chain uses TRBV6-2 or TRBV6-3 and TRBJ1-6; D not certain. From germline, CDR1 is MNHEY and CDR2 SVGEGT. V was shortened by 1 base and J by 7 bases, with 5 bases between the two germline ends. This CDR3 comprises 13 residues. CDR3 DNA: TGTGCCAGCAGTTACTTCGGGAATTCACCCCTCCACTTT. Translating it yields CASSYFGNSPLHF.

This clone has a single count. The J gene is TRBJ2-7, the V gene TRBV19; D may be TRBD2 (6 bases). Germline V gene lookup returns CDR1 LNHDA and CDR2 SQIVND (reference sequence). The length of the CDR3 is 12 residues. Trimming took 9 bases from V and 6 from J, leaving 15 bases between them. The CDR3 here is CASKMGGSEQYF. CDR3 DNA sequence: TGTGCCAGCAAGATGGGGGGTTCCGAGCAGTACTTC. Full variable domain (remainder filled in from reference TRBV19 and TRBJ2-7): DGGITQSPKYLFRKEGQNVTLSCEQNLNHDAMYWYRQDPGQGLRLIYYSQIVNDFQKGDIAEGYSVSREKKESFPLTVTSAQKNPTAFYLCASKMGGSEQYFGPGTRLTVT.

This sequence joins TRBV7-2 and TRBJ2-1; 7 nucleotides line up with TRBD2. Germline V gene data show CDR1 as SGHTA and CDR2 as FQGNSA. The trim removed 0 bases at V and 4 bases at J, leaving 6 bases unmatched. The CDR3 sequence is 16 residues long. In DNA, the CDR3 is TGTGCCAGCAGCTTAGCGGGAGGGCCCCAATACAATGAGCAGTTCTTC. This gives the protein CASSLAGGPQYNEQFF.

This chain joins TRBV28 and TRBJ1-2, with 7 bases identical to TRBD1. The length of the CDR3 is 14 residues. Germline V lookup: CDR1 MDHEN, CDR2 SYDVKM. Losses at the gene ends were 6 bases for V and 4 bases for J; bases not matched to a gene: 8. The CDR3 region is CASSPTGQPYGYTF. The CDR3 nucleotides are TGTGCCAGCAGCCCCACGGGACAGCCCTATGGCTACACCTTC.

The count of this clone is one. This chain uses TRBV14 with TRBJ1-6, with D perhaps matching TRBD1 (6 bases). V was clipped by 5 bases and J by 6 bases, with 14 bases between them. This CDR3 spans 15 amino acids. Germline V gene data show CDR1 as SGHDN and CDR2 as FVKESK. This CDR3 reads CASSGQGFLNSPLHF. The CDR3 DNA is TGTGCCAGCAGCGGCCAGGGGTTTCTTAATTCACCCCTCCACTTT.

The V call is TRBV2, the J call TRBJ1-1, with a tentative D call TRBD1 (5 bases). Germline V lookup: CDR1 SNHLY, CDR2 FYNNEI. The CDR3 runs 13 residues. Trimming removed 6 bases at V and 0 bases at J, with 8 bases between. The CDR3 DNA is TGTGCCAGCAGGCTACAGGTGAACACTGAAGCTTTCTTT. Translating gives CASRLQVNTEAFF.

V and J are TRBV5-1 and TRBJ2-1; D possibly corresponds to TRBD1 (5 bases). The germline V gene encodes CDR1 SGHRS and CDR2 YFSETQ. The CDR3 spans 13 residues. The germline V and J ends were trimmed by 4 bases and 9 bases, with 14 bases remaining between them. The CDR3 DNA reads TGCGCCAGCAGCCGAGTACAGGTTGGTGAGCAGTTCTTC. It specifies CASSRVQVGEQFF.

This clone was counted a few times. The chain is built from TRBV11-2 and TRBJ2-3, with D maybe TRBD1 (6 bases). V dropped 5 bases and J dropped 5 bases, with 11 bases sitting between them. The CDR3 length is 13 residues. Looked up from germline, CDR1 is SGHAT and CDR2 is FQNNGV. Written as DNA, the CDR3 is TGTGCCAGCAGCGGCCGAGGGGGAGATACGCAGTATTTT. Its protein product is CASSGRGGDTQYF.

The J gene is TRBJ1-2, the V gene TRBV19; TRBD1 matches at 9 bases. Germline-derived CDR1 and CDR2 are LNHDA and SQIVND (reference sequence). The trim removed 7 bases at V and 5 bases at J, leaving 11 bases unmatched. This CDR3 is built from 15 residues. CDR3 sequence (DNA): TGTGCCAGTAATGGCGGGACAGGGTCAAGATATGGCTACACCTTC. Its translation is CASNGGTGSRYGYTF. The full variable domain, its missing parts supplied by reference TRBV19 and TRBJ1-2, is DGGITQSPKYLFRKEGQNVTLSCEQNLNHDAMYWYRQDPGQGLRLIYYSQIVNDFQKGDIAEGYSVSREKKESFPLTVTSAQKNPTAFYLCASNGGTGSRYGYTFGSGTRLTVV.

The V and J genes are TRBV2 and TRBJ1-6; possible D gene TRBD1, 5 bases. The CDR3 is made up of 15 amino acids. Trimming shortened V by 8 bases and J by 5 bases, and 16 bases separated the two germline ends. Germline V gene sequence: CDR1 SNHLY, CDR2 FYNNEI. The CDR3 nucleotides are TGTGCCAGCTTGCAGGGTGGAGACAATAATTCACCCCTCCACTTT. Its translation is CASLQGGDNNSPLHF.

The CDR3 here is CASSLETNNQPQHF. The CDR3, as DNA: TGTGCCAGCAGTTTAGAGACAAACAATCAGCCCCAGCATTTT. The chain carries TRBV28 and TRBJ1-5; D gene uncertain. This CDR3 comprises 14 residues. V lost 2 bases and J 3 bases, leaving 8 bases between the germline ends. Per germline, CDR1 MDHEN and CDR2 SYDVKM.

The rearrangement joins TRBV4-1 to TRBJ2-4; 8 positions agree with TRBD2. CDR3 length equals 16 residues. Losses at the gene ends were 4 bases for V and 7 bases for J; bases not matched to a gene: 12. Germline CDR1 and CDR2: MGHRA and YSYEKL. The CDR3 region has the DNA TGCGCCAGCAGCCCGCCCGGCTCCGGGACTAGGAACATTCAGTACTTC. Amino acids: CASSPPGSGTRNIQYF.

This clone came up once. The rearrangement uses TRBV7-2 and TRBJ1-2; 7 bases map to TRBD1. The CDR3 contains 14 residues. V shed 7 bases and J 8 bases; nucleotides not matched to a gene: 13. Germline V lookup: CDR1 SGHTA, CDR2 FQGNSA. The CDR3 DNA reads as TGTGCCAGCATGATTGACAGGGTATCTGGGGGCTACACCTTC. It is translated as CASMIDRVSGGYTF.

V gene TRBV11-2 combines with J gene TRBJ2-7, with 7 bases fitting TRBD2. CDR1 and CDR2 (germline): SGHAT, FQNNGV. The CDR3 totals 14 residues. V gave up 6 bases and J gave up 2 bases; unmatched junction bases: 7. In nucleotides, the CDR3 is TGTGCCAGCAGTACGGAGCGGGGAACCTACGAGCAGTACTTC. It is translated as CASSTERGTYEQYF. Using reference TRBV11-2 and TRBJ2-7 for the parts outside the CDR3, the full variable domain is EAGVAQSPRYKIIEKRQSVAFWCNPISGHATLYWYQQILGQGPKLLIQFQNNGVVDDSQLPKDRFSAERLKGVDSTLKIQPAKLEDSAVYLCASSTERGTYEQYFGPGTRLTVT.

This clone came up once. The CDR3 sequence is CASSQIVSEQYF. The CDR3 DNA is TGTGCCAGCAGCCAAATAGTCTCCGAGCAGTACTTC. This chain uses TRBV3-1 (or the pseudogene TRBV3-2) with TRBJ2-7, with D unresolved. CDR1 is LGHDT and CDR2 is YNNKEL in the germline V gene (reference sequence). V lost 2 bases and J lost 6, with 8 bases in between. This CDR3 spans 12 amino acids.

This chain connects TRBV2 to TRBJ1-6, with 7 bases matching TRBD1. Germline V CDR1 and CDR2: SNHLY, FYNNEI. The CDR3 is made up of 15 amino acids. The CDR3 loop is CAITAGTAYNSPLHF. Written as DNA, the CDR3 is TGTGCAATCACTGCCGGGACAGCTTATAATTCACCCCTCCACTTT.

In this sample, this clone turned up a few times. The rearrangement uses TRBV28 and TRBJ2-2; D possibly corresponds to TRBD2 (6 bases). Germline assignment: CDR1 MDHEN and CDR2 SYDVKM. The CDR3 extends over 15 amino acids. Trimming shortened V by 7 bases and J by 0 bases, and 12 bases separated the two germline ends. CDR3 bases: TGTGCCAGCATTCCCCGGGGGACGAACACCGGGGAGCTGTTTTTT. The encoded protein is CASIPRGTNTGELFF.

J is TRBJ2-4 and V is TRBV19; tentative D call: TRBD1 (6 bases). Germline loops: CDR1 LNHDA, CDR2 SQIVND (reference sequence). The CDR3 has 14 residues. V lost 5 bases and J lost 6, with 14 bases in between. As DNA, the CDR3 is TGTGCCAGTAGTCCGGGACACGGGATAAACATTCAGTACTTC. Translating gives CASSPGHGINIQYF.

The chain has TRBV28 and TRBJ2-1, with 16 bases aligning to TRBD2. The V gene end was trimmed by 10 bases and the J gene end by 15 bases; junction bases not matched to a gene: 6. The germline CDR1 and CDR2 sequences are MDHEN and SYDVKM. There are 12 residues in the CDR3. DNA of the CDR3: TGTGCCACCGGGACTAGCGGGGGGGCCTGGTTCTTC. Its protein is CATGTSGGAWFF.

V usage is TRBV18 and J usage is TRBJ1-3, with D perhaps TRBD1 (5 bases). Per the germline V gene, CDR1 is KGHSH and CDR2 is LQKENI. The ends were cut back, 2 bases at V and 0 bases at J, with 11 bases in the middle. The CDR3 totals 16 residues. The CDR3 DNA is TGTGCCAGCTCACCAAAGACAGAAAGCTCTGGAAACACCATATATTTT. It specifies CASSPKTESSGNTIYF.